The rows below give T cell receptor beta chains drawn from one sample of a study of monozygotic twins with inflammatory bowel disease. TCRdb derives one entry per CDR3 protein from the 5' RACE reads, leaving out DNA. This sample lists 160,000 or so distinct CDR3 sequences; its ten largest clones have 2% to 2.5%. The specimen was blood. Receptors were obtained from a human donor with ulcerative colitis or Crohn's disease, or a healthy co-twin of an affected twin (not recorded which). Both conserved end residues are part of each CDR3. Fields, in order: V gene, J gene, CDR3 protein.

V gene: TRBV4-2; J gene: TRBJ2-6; CDR3 protein: CASSQAGPGLSGANVLTF
V gene: TRBV20-1; J gene: TRBJ2-7; CDR3 protein: CSASDPGVPYEQYF
V gene: TRBV7-3; J gene: TRBJ2-3; CDR3 protein: CASSPRTSGGNLDTQYF
V gene: TRBV7-2; J gene: TRBJ2-7; CDR3 protein: CASLLDSSSYEQYF
V gene: TRBV12-3/TRBV12-4; J gene: TRBJ1-5; CDR3 protein: CASSLFGSQPQHF
V gene: TRBV5-1; J gene: TRBJ1-4; CDR3 protein: CASSLRTASEKLFF
V gene: TRBV7-2; J gene: TRBJ1-1; CDR3 protein: CASSLGLFGEAFF
V gene: TRBV12-3/TRBV12-4; J gene: TRBJ1-2; CDR3 protein: CASTPGSAYGYTF
V gene: TRBV20-1; J gene: TRBJ1-6; CDR3 protein: CSAVNSYNSPLHF
V gene: TRBV5-6; J gene: TRBJ2-3; CDR3 protein: CASSLPASVNPDTQYF
V gene: TRBV18; J gene: TRBJ1-1; CDR3 protein: CASSRYGTGEWDTEAFF
V gene: TRBV5-1; J gene: TRBJ2-3; CDR3 protein: CASMVADTQYF
V gene: TRBV6-2/TRBV6-3; J gene: TRBJ2-1; CDR3 protein: CASSYSPSNEQFF
V gene: TRBV7-2; J gene: TRBJ2-7; CDR3 protein: CASSLGIPYEQYF
V gene: TRBV4-1; J gene: TRBJ1-5; CDR3 protein: CASSQAGLPQGQPQHF
V gene: TRBV10-3; J gene: TRBJ2-3; CDR3 protein: CAISESRGTGSTDTQYF
V gene: TRBV7-9; J gene: TRBJ1-2; CDR3 protein: CASSSLPSAHF
V gene: TRBV12-3/TRBV12-4; J gene: TRBJ2-5; CDR3 protein: CASSASELQETQYF
V gene: TRBV7-3; J gene: TRBJ2-3; CDR3 protein: CASSLAHGGVDTDTQYF
V gene: TRBV5-1; J gene: TRBJ2-7; CDR3 protein: CASSFTALDSYNSYEQYF
V gene: TRBV20-1; J gene: TRBJ2-6; CDR3 protein: CSARLTGGSGANVLTF
V gene: TRBV5-5; J gene: TRBJ2-1; CDR3 protein: CASSFQLNNEQFF
V gene: TRBV19; J gene: TRBJ2-4; CDR3 protein: CASSIMGPGLAGVATKNIQYF
V gene: TRBV7-3; J gene: TRBJ1-1; CDR3 protein: CASSYQPDTEAFF
V gene: TRBV10-3; J gene: TRBJ2-7; CDR3 protein: CAISEPRTSGGLFSYEQYF
V gene: TRBV15; J gene: TRBJ2-2; CDR3 protein: CATSREPPIRGNTGELFF
V gene: TRBV9; J gene: TRBJ1-6; CDR3 protein: CASSMGSGWSPLHF
V gene: TRBV5-5; J gene: TRBJ1-4; CDR3 protein: CASSLAPGVSEKLFF
V gene: TRBV7-8; J gene: TRBJ1-3; CDR3 protein: CASSLARTGEEPGNTIYF
V gene: TRBV10-3; J gene: TRBJ2-5; CDR3 protein: CAISDTDRRETQYF
V gene: TRBV6-1; J gene: TRBJ1-5; CDR3 protein: CASSERWTASYQPQHF
V gene: TRBV6-2/TRBV6-3; J gene: TRBJ2-4; CDR3 protein: CASSYSAGGWQNIQYF
V gene: TRBV3-1; J gene: TRBJ2-1; CDR3 protein: CASSQVGPLSGEQFF
V gene: TRBV5-4; J gene: TRBJ2-1; CDR3 protein: CASSPSTPILGNEQFF
V gene: TRBV5-1; J gene: TRBJ2-2; CDR3 protein: CASSFNFGGGELFF
V gene: TRBV5-4; J gene: TRBJ2-7; CDR3 protein: CASSGRRGSGSYEQYF
V gene: TRBV18; J gene: TRBJ2-7; CDR3 protein: CASSPRVQGANTYEQYF
V gene: TRBV7-6; J gene: TRBJ1-1; CDR3 protein: CASSLSRRGEAFF
V gene: TRBV20-1; J gene: TRBJ1-2; CDR3 protein: CSAQSGYGYTF